Listed below are T cell receptor beta chains from one sample, sequenced in a study of blood T cell repertoires in COVID-19. Repertoires were generated with immunoSEQ multiplex PCR, while TCRdb's copy carries only in-frame clones and drops some. The sample carries 150,000 to 200,000 clones, 88% recorded once. Sequencing used PBMCs or T cells enriched from blood (not recorded which). The source of these receptors is a woman aged 18-29 years who had recovered from COVID-19. CDR3s include the opening cysteine and the closing phenylalanine or tryptophan. The D gene is left open where the match is weak. The size field is filled for only some rows; it gives once, few, many or a size class.

TRBJ1-5	TRBD1	TRBV3-1/TRBV3-2	NA	TGTGCCAGCAGCCAAGACTTTGACAGGGACAATCAGCCCCAGCATTTT	CASSQDFDRDNQPQHF
TRBJ1-4	TRBD1	TRBV3-1/TRBV3-2	NA	TGTGCCAGCAGCCGGGGACAGCGTAATGAAAAACTGTTTTTT	CASSRGQRNEKLFF
TRBJ2-7	NA	TRBV28	NA	TGTGCCAGCAGTGGTTTACGACAGTCCTACGAGCAGTACTTC	CASSGLRQSYEQYF
TRBJ2-4	TRBD1	TRBV28	NA	TGTGCCAGCAGACCGGGACAGGACCTAGCCAAAAACATTCAGTACTTC	CASRPGQDLAKNIQYF
TRBJ1-5	TRBD1	TRBV16	NA	TGTGCCAGCAGCCAGTTAGACAGGGATCAGCCCCAGCATTTT	CASSQLDRDQPQHF
TRBJ1-1	NA	TRBV27	NA	TGTGCCAGCAGTTTATACGTTAGGGGCGATCACACTGAAGCTTTCTTT	CASSLYVRGDHTEAFF
TRBJ2-3	NA	TRBV9	NA	TGTGCCAGCAGCCGCCGGTGGGAGTCTACAGATACGCAGTATTTT	CASSRRWESTDTQYF
TRBJ2-7	NA	TRBV7-6	NA	TGTGCCAGCAGCTTAGGTTCGGGGAGCTCCTACGAGCAGTACTTC	CASSLGSGSSYEQYF
TRBJ2-3	NA	TRBV27	NA	TGTGCCAGCAGTTTCGGTGATACGCAGTATTTT	CASSFGDTQYF
TRBJ2-3	TRBD1	TRBV24-1	NA	TGTGCCACCAGTGATCAAGGACAGGCGACCACAGATACGCAGTATTTT	CATSDQGQATTDTQYF
TRBJ1-2	NA	TRBV6-5	NA	TGTGCCAGCAAGGCGGCTAACTATGGCTACACCTTC	CASKAANYGYTF
TRBJ2-7	TRBD2	TRBV4-1	NA	TGCGCCAGCAGTTCCGGGACTAGCGGGAGCTACGAGCAGTACTTC	CASSSGTSGSYEQYF
TRBJ2-7	NA	TRBV27	NA	TGTGCCAGCAGTTTATGGGTGCAGGGCGCATCCTACGAGCAGTACTTC	CASSLWVQGASYEQYF
TRBJ1-1	TRBD1	TRBV7-3	NA	TGTGCCAGCCGGGAGGGACAGCAGAACACTGAAGCTTTCTTT	CASREGQQNTEAFF
TRBJ2-7	NA	TRBV4-3	once	TGCGCCAGCAGCCAAGATGTAAGCACAGACCTTACCTACGAGCAGTACTTC	CASSQDVSTDLTYEQYF
TRBJ2-3	NA	TRBV6-4	NA	TGTGCCAGCATTCCTATTCCCCCGGGGGCAGATACGCAGTATTTT	CASIPIPPGADTQYF
TRBJ1-2	NA	TRBV11-2	NA	TGTGCCAGCAGATACATAGGGGATTCTAACTATGGCTACACCTTC	CASRYIGDSNYGYTF
TRBJ2-1	TRBD2	TRBV10-2	NA	TGCGCCAGCGTGGGACTAGGAGGTCTCAATGAGCAGTTCTTC	CASVGLGGLNEQFF
TRBJ2-5	NA	TRBV28	NA	TGTGCCAGCAGTTTATCAGCAGGGTTCCAAGAGACCCAGTACTTC	CASSLSAGFQETQYF
TRBJ1-1	TRBD1	TRBV11-1	few	TGTGCCAGCAGCCCGGGACAGGGCAGGAACACTGAAGCTTTCTTT	CASSPGQGRNTEAFF
TRBJ2-2	NA	TRBV28	NA	TGTGCCAGCAGCCTACTCCCGGGGAGTATCGCCGGGGAGCTGTTTTTT	CASSLLPGSIAGELFF
TRBJ2-5	TRBD2	TRBV7-8	NA	TGTGCCAGCAGCCGCGGGGGGTTAGAGACCCAGTACTTC	CASSRGGLETQYF
TRBJ2-1	TRBD1	TRBV6-5	NA	TGTGCCAGCAGTTACTCCGGACAGGACTACAATGAGCAGTTCTTC	CASSYSGQDYNEQFF
TRBJ1-3	TRBD1	TRBV6-2/TRBV6-3	NA	TGTGCCAGCAGACCTTCGGGGACAGCTCCAAACACCATATATTTT	CASRPSGTAPNTIYF
TRBJ1-6	TRBD1	TRBV5-1	NA	TGCGCCAGCAGCTTAGGGACAGGAATCCGGTTTTATAATTCACCCCTCCACTTT	CASSLGTGIRFYNSPLHF
TRBJ2-3	TRBD2	TRBV3-1/TRBV3-2	NA	TGTGCCAGCAGCCAAATTGTGCTAGCGGACACAGATACGCAGTATTTT	CASSQIVLADTDTQYF
TRBJ1-1	NA	TRBV11-3	once	TGTGCCAGCAGCTTTGGCCTGAACACTGAAGCTTTCTTT	CASSFGLNTEAFF
TRBJ1-1	NA	TRBV6-5	NA	TGTGCCAGCAGTTCCCCCGGGACTGAAGCTTTCTTT	CASSSPGTEAFF
TRBJ1-2	NA	TRBV7-9	NA	TGTGCCAGCAGCTTAAAGTGGAACAGCCCTAACTATGGCTACACCTTC	CASSLKWNSPNYGYTF
TRBJ1-6	NA	TRBV5-6	NA	TGTGCCAGCAGCTTCACGGGAAGGGATTCACCCCTCCACTTT	CASSFTGRDSPLHF
TRBJ1-6	NA	TRBV5-1	NA	TGCGCCAGCAGCTTGGCAGACAGCGGGAGGAATTCACCCCTCCACTTT	CASSLADSGRNSPLHF
TRBJ2-3	TRBD1	TRBV27	once	TGTGCCACCCGGGAACAGGGGGAGGATACGCAGTATTTT	CATREQGEDTQYF
TRBJ2-1	NA	TRBV9	NA	TGTGCCAGCAGCGTTGGCCCGCAGGAGCAGTTCTTC	CASSVGPQEQFF
TRBJ2-3	NA	TRBV7-2	NA	TGTGCCACCATCTGGGGGGGGGCCACAGATACGCAGTATTTT	CATIWGGATDTQYF
TRBJ2-1	TRBD2	TRBV2	once	TGTGCCAGCAGGGAGCTAGCGGGCTCCTACAATGAGCAGTTCTTC	CASRELAGSYNEQFF
TRBJ1-2	NA	TRBV7-8	NA	TGTGCCAGCAGCTTAGAGGGGGGGTTTAGGTATGGCTACACCTTC	CASSLEGGFRYGYTF
TRBJ2-1	NA	TRBV7-9	NA	TGTGCCAGCAGCTTCACTAGCAAATACAATGAGCAGTTCTTC	CASSFTSKYNEQFF
TRBJ1-2	TRBD1	TRBV6-5	few	TGTGCCAGTCGACTCAGACAGGGCCGGTGGGGCTACACCTTC	CASRLRQGRWGYTF
TRBJ1-6	TRBD1	TRBV18	few	TGTGCCAGCTCACCAGGACAGGCCCTCTATAATTCACCCCTCCACTTT	CASSPGQALYNSPLHF
TRBJ2-7	TRBD1	TRBV19	NA	TGTGCCAGTAGTATATATCGCGGTGGGACAGGGGTTACCTACGAGCAGTACTTC	CASSIYRGGTGVTYEQYF
TRBJ1-2	TRBD1	TRBV7-9	NA	TGTGCCAGCAGCTCCGACAGGGTGTTCTATGGCTACACCTTC	CASSSDRVFYGYTF
TRBJ2-5	NA	TRBV4-2	once	TGTGCCAGCAGCCAGACTCAGGGGAAAGAGACCCAGTACTTC	CASSQTQGKETQYF
TRBJ2-7	NA	TRBV12-2	NA	TGTGCAAGTCGCCTCCCCCCTAGCGTAAGCTACGAGCAGTACTTC	CASRLPPSVSYEQYF
TRBJ2-1	NA	TRBV14	NA	TGTGCCAGCAGCCAAGTCCAGGGGGGAACCAATGAGCAGTTCTTC	CASSQVQGGTNEQFF
TRBJ1-1	NA	TRBV7-8	NA	TGTGCCAGCAGCTTAGTCCGGTCGGGAGAAGCTTTCTTT	CASSLVRSGEAFF
TRBJ1-2	NA	TRBV6-5	NA	TGTGCCAGCAGTTACCGCCCGGACAGCTACTATGGCTACACCTTC	CASSYRPDSYYGYTF
TRBJ1-2	NA	TRBV20-1	NA	TGCTCCGTTTCGACTAGTGGCTACACCTTC	CSVSTSGYTF
TRBJ2-3	TRBD2	TRBV28	NA	TGTGCCAGCAGTCCCCCTAGCGGGAGCCCAGATACGCAGTATTTT	CASSPPSGSPDTQYF
TRBJ2-7	NA	TRBV9	NA	TGTGCCAGCAGCTTAAGGGGGGGAGGTGACGAGCAGTACTTC	CASSLRGGGDEQYF
TRBJ1-1	TRBD1	TRBV14	NA	TGTGCCAGCAGCCGGACAGGGCCCAACACTGAAGCTTTCTTT	CASSRTGPNTEAFF
TRBJ1-1	TRBD1	TRBV7-9	NA	TGTGCCAGCAGCCCACGACGGCAGGAGGGGGCGCACACTGAAGCTTTCTTT	CASSPRRQEGAHTEAFF
TRBJ2-1	TRBD1	TRBV18	NA	TGTGCCAGCTCACCTGACAGGGGGTCCCAGTTCTTC	CASSPDRGSQFF
TRBJ1-1	NA	TRBV10-1	NA	TGCGCCAGCAGTGACGACAGCCAAGGCACTGAAGCTTTCTTT	CASSDDSQGTEAFF
TRBJ1-5	NA	TRBV19	NA	TGTGCCAGTAGTATTCTCTCAGGTTCGGGAAATCAGCCCCAGCATTTT	CASSILSGSGNQPQHF
TRBJ2-7	NA	TRBV6-4	NA	TGTGCCAGCATCGGCAGGCCCTACGAGCAGTACTTC	CASIGRPYEQYF
TRBJ2-7	TRBD2	TRBV13	NA	TGTGCCAGCAATCGACTAGCGGGAGAGCACGAGCAGTACTTC	CASNRLAGEHEQYF
TRBJ1-4	NA	TRBV10-3	NA	TGTGCCATCAGTGTTTCAAGTTTGGGAGGAACTAATGAAAAACTGTTTTTT	CAISVSSLGGTNEKLFF
TRBJ2-5	NA	TRBV18	NA	TGTGCCAGCTCCGACAATCCCGGGACACAAGAGACCCAGTACTTC	CASSDNPGTQETQYF
TRBJ2-1	TRBD2	TRBV4-1	NA	TGCGCCAGCAGCCAAGATGGGAATCTTGTCGGGAGGGCCGACAATGAGCAGTTCTTC	CASSQDGNLVGRADNEQFF
TRBJ2-7	TRBD1	TRBV10-3	NA	TGTGCCATCAGTGAGTCGGGACAGGGGGCGAACGAGCAGTACTTC	CAISESGQGANEQYF